A selection of T cell receptor beta chains follows, all from one sample in a study of T cells in Graves' hyperthyroidism and ophthalmopathy. Using its own MiXCR run on the multiplex PCR reads, TCRdb lists one record per CDR3 protein. Of about 400,000 distinct CDR3 sequences listed, about 15% are singletons. Sample: blood. All receptors come from a woman in her 30s with Graves' ophthalmopathy. CDR3s include the opening cysteine and the closing phenylalanine or tryptophan. The D gene is left open where the match is weak. Some rows have no size entry. The others give once, few or many, or a class for an expanded clone.

TRBJ1-2,-,-,TRBV9,TGTGCCAGCAGCGTAGTTTCGGGGCCTCCCAGAGTATATGGCTACACCTTC,CASSVVSGPPRVYGYTF
TRBJ1-2,-,TRBD1,TRBV5-1,TGCGCCAGCAGCTTGGGACAGGGGGCCCTCCCGCCGCCCACCTTC,CASSLGQGALPPPTF
TRBJ1-2,-,TRBD1,TRBV20-1,TGCAGTGCCGAAAACGGCCCCGGGACAGGGGGCGAGGGGTGCACCTTC,CSAENGPGTGGEGCTF
TRBJ2-5,many,-,TRBV28,TGTGCCAGCAGTTTATATTTGGGGGGCATTCAAGAGACCCAGTACTTC,CASSLYLGGIQETQYF
TRBJ1-5,-,-,TRBV30,TGTGCCTGGAGTTTTATGTGGGAGAATCAGCCCCAGCATTTT,CAWSFMWENQPQHF
TRBJ1-3,few,-,TRBV11-2,TGTGCCAGCAGCTTAGATCCAGCCTATGGAAACACCATATATTTT,CASSLDPAYGNTIYF
TRBJ1-5,many,-,TRBV12-3/TRBV12-4,TGTGCCAGCAGCCAGGTGGGGAGCAATCAGCCCCAGCATTTT,CASSQVGSNQPQHF
TRBJ1-6,many,-,TRBV6-5,TGTGCCAGCAGTTATCCCGGACCCAATTCACCCCTCCACTTT,CASSYPGPNSPLHF
TRBJ2-3,many,TRBD2,TRBV27,TGTGCCAGCAGTTTAATGCGGGGGGGCGACTATACGCAGTATTTT,CASSLMRGGDYTQYF
TRBJ1-3,many,-,TRBV5-1,TGCGCCAGCAGCTTGGTAGGAATCTCTGGAAACACCATATATTTT,CASSLVGISGNTIYF
TRBJ2-7,few,-,TRBV5-8,TGTGCCAGCAGCTTGGGGACAGCTACCTACGAGCAGTACTTC,CASSLGTATYEQYF
TRBJ1-6,many,-,TRBV7-9,TGTGCCAGCATGGACGAGGGTTCACCCCTCCACTTT,CASMDEGSPLHF
TRBJ1-5,few,-,TRBV7-3,TGTGCCAGCAGCTTACCTCGACGGTTCAATCAGCCCCAGCATTTT,CASSLPRRFNQPQHF
TRBJ2-3,many,TRBD2,TRBV20-1,TGCAGTGCTAGAGAGGTTATCGGCGGGGGGCGCACAGATACGCAGTATTTT,CSAREVIGGGRTDTQYF
TRBJ2-7,-,-,TRBV4-1,TGCGCCAGCAGCCAAGTTGGTGCGGGGAACTACGAGCAGTACTTC,CASSQVGAGNYEQYF
TRBJ2-7,-,-,TRBV5-1,TGCGCCAGCAGCTTGGGACAGATCTTCATCGAGCAGTACTTC,CASSLGQIFIEQYF
TRBJ1-5,many,-,TRBV28,TGTGCCAGCAGTTTAGCCCGGCAGGGCAATCAGCCCCAGCATTTT,CASSLARQGNQPQHF
TRBJ1-2,many,-,TRBV6-1,TGTGCCAGCACCCAGGGTATTTCGGACTATGGCTACACCTTC,CASTQGISDYGYTF
TRBJ1-2,many,-,TRBV2,TGTGCCAGCAGTGAAGCTCAATGGATTGAAGGCTACACCTTC,CASSEAQWIEGYTF
TRBJ2-7,many,-,TRBV3-1,TGTGCCAGCAGCCCCGGGAACTCCTACGAGCAGTACTTC,CASSPGNSYEQYF
TRBJ2-1,-,TRBD1,TRBV19,TGTGCCAGTGCCCGACAGGGGAAGCAGTTCTTC,CASARQGKQFF
TRBJ2-5,many,TRBD2,TRBV28,TGTGCCAGCAGCTGGATAGCGGGGGGGCCGGTAGAGACCCAGTACTTC,CASSWIAGGPVETQYF
TRBJ2-5,many,TRBD1,TRBV28,TGTGCCAGCACCATTAGGACAGGGAGGGAGACCCAGTACTTC,CASTIRTGRETQYF
TRBJ2-1,many,TRBD2,TRBV20-1,TGCAGTGCTGGGACTAGCGGGGGGGCGGGAAATGAGCAGTTCTTC,CSAGTSGGAGNEQFF
TRBJ2-2,many,TRBD2,TRBV6-5,TGTGCCAGCAGTTACGACGGGGGGGCCGGCGGGGAGCTGTTTTTT,CASSYDGGAGGELFF
TRBJ1-5,many,-,TRBV5-1,TGCGCCAGCAGCTTGGGAGACGGACGCAATCAGCCCCAGCATTTT,CASSLGDGRNQPQHF
TRBJ1-2,-,TRBD1,TRBV5-1,TGCGCCAGCAGCCCCGGGACAGGGGTTGGCTACACCTTC,CASSPGTGVGYTF
TRBJ1-1,once,-,TRBV28,TGTGCCAGCAGCACGAGGGACTCTGGGCCTGAAGCTTTCTTT,CASSTRDSGPEAFF
TRBJ2-3,many,-,TRBV11-2,TGTGCCAACAGCTTAGAAGTCACAGATACGCAGTATTTT,CANSLEVTDTQYF
TRBJ1-5,many,-,TRBV7-2,TGTGCCAGCAGCTTAGAAATGAGATCAGAAAATCAGCCCCAGCATTTT,CASSLEMRSENQPQHF
TRBJ1-1,-,TRBD1,TRBV19,TGTGCCAGTAGCCTGACAGGGGTGCAGATCCCTGAAGCTTTCTTT,CASSLTGVQIPEAFF
TRBJ2-3,many,TRBD1,TRBV2,TGTGCCAGCAGGGGGACAGGGTTCACAGATACGCAGTATTTT,CASRGTGFTDTQYF
TRBJ2-3,few,TRBD1,TRBV7-9,TGTGCCAGCAGCCCACGAGGGACAGAAAGTGCAGATACGCAGTATTTT,CASSPRGTESADTQYF
TRBJ2-1,many,-,TRBV11-3,TGTGCCAGCAGCCGGACAGATTCCTACAATGAGCAGTTCTTC,CASSRTDSYNEQFF
TRBJ1-1,few,-,TRBV28,TGTGCCAGCAGTTTACCAACGGGGTCAGCTTTCTTT,CASSLPTGSAFF